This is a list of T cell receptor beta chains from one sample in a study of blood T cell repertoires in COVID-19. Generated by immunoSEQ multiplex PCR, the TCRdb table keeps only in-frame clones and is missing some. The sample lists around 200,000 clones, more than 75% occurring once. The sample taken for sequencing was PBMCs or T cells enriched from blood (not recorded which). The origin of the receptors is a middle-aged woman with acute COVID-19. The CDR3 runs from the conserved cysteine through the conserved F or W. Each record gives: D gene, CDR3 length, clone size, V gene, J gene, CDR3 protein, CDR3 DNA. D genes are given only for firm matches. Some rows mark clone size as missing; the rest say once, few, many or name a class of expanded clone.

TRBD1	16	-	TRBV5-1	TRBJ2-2	CASSSTGYSNTGELFF	TGCGCCAGCAGCTCGACAGGGTATTCGAACACCGGGGAGCTGTTTTTT
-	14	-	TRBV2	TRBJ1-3	CASRSVGAGNTIYF	TGTGCCAGCAGGTCTGTAGGGGCAGGAAACACCATATATTTT
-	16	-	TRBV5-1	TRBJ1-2	CASSPRWGGRDYGYTF	TGCGCCAGCAGCCCCAGGTGGGGGGGGCGCGACTATGGCTACACCTTC
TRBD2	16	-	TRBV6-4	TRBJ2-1	CASSDSASGIGNEQFF	TGTGCCAGCAGTGACTCGGCTAGCGGGATCGGCAATGAGCAGTTCTTC
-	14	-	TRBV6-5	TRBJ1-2	CASSSLTGMGGYTF	TGTGCCAGCAGTTCCTTAACAGGGATGGGTGGCTACACCTTC
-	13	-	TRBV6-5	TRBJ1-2	CASTPRQGQGYTF	TGTGCCAGCACCCCAAGGCAGGGGCAGGGCTACACCTTC
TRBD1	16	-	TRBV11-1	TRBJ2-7	CASSFSSGTGAYEQYF	TGTGCCAGCAGCTTCAGTTCGGGGACAGGGGCCTACGAGCAGTACTTC
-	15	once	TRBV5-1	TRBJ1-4	CASSFVEATNEKLFF	TGCGCCAGCAGCTTCGTTGAGGCAACTAATGAAAAACTGTTTTTT
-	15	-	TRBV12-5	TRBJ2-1	CASGSGGMDGNEQFF	TGTGCTAGTGGTTCGGGCGGGATGGATGGCAATGAGCAGTTCTTC
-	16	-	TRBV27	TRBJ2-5	CASSYRRGAGRETQYF	TGTGCCAGCAGTTACCGCCGGGGGGCAGGGAGGGAGACCCAGTACTTC
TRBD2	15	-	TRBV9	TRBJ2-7	CASSAGTSGSYEQYF	TGTGCCAGCAGCGCAGGGACTAGCGGGAGCTACGAGCAGTACTTC
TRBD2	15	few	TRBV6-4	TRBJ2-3	CASSEVAGGGDTQYF	TGTGCCAGCAGTGAGGTAGCGGGAGGAGGAGATACGCAGTATTTT
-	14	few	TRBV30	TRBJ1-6	CAWDRQAAGSPLHF	TGTGCCTGGGATCGACAGGCGGCGGGTTCACCCCTCCACTTT
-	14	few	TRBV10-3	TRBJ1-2	CAISESTGNYGYTF	TGTGCCATCAGTGAGTCCACAGGCAACTATGGCTACACCTTC
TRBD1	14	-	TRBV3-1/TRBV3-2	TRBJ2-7	CASGEGQGSNEQYF	TGTGCCAGCGGAGAGGGACAGGGAAGCAACGAGCAGTACTTC
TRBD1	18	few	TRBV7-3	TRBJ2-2	CASSLLSGGGSNTGELFF	TGTGCCAGCAGCTTATTGTCAGGGGGTGGATCGAACACCGGGGAGCTGTTTTTT
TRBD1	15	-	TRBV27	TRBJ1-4	CASSSDTGGNEKLFF	TGTGCCAGCAGTTCCGATACAGGGGGAAATGAAAAACTGTTTTTT
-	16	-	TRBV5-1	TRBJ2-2	CASSWGAGTDTGELFF	TGCGCCAGCAGCTGGGGGGCCGGGACAGACACCGGGGAGCTGTTTTTT
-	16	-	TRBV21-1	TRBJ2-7	CASSRYRGGKAYEQYF	TGTGCCAGCAGCAGATACAGGGGAGGAAAGGCCTACGAGCAGTACTTC
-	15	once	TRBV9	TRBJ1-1	CASSVAADPGTEAFF	TGTGCCAGCAGCGTAGCTGCCGACCCGGGCACTGAAGCTTTCTTT
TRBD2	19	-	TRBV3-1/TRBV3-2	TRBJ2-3	CASSQVTAGGVFSTDTQYF	TGTGCCAGCAGCCAAGTTACTGCGGGAGGGGTTTTCAGCACAGATACGCAGTATTTT
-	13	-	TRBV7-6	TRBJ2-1	CASSIDRYNEQFF	TGTGCCAGCAGCATCGACAGGTACAATGAGCAGTTCTTC
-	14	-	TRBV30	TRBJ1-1	CAWRGSPAGTEAFF	TGTGCCTGGAGGGGTTCTCCGGCGGGCACTGAAGCTTTCTTT
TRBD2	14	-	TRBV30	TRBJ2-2	CAWRLAEITGELFF	TGTGCCTGGAGACTAGCGGAGATCACCGGGGAGCTGTTTTTT